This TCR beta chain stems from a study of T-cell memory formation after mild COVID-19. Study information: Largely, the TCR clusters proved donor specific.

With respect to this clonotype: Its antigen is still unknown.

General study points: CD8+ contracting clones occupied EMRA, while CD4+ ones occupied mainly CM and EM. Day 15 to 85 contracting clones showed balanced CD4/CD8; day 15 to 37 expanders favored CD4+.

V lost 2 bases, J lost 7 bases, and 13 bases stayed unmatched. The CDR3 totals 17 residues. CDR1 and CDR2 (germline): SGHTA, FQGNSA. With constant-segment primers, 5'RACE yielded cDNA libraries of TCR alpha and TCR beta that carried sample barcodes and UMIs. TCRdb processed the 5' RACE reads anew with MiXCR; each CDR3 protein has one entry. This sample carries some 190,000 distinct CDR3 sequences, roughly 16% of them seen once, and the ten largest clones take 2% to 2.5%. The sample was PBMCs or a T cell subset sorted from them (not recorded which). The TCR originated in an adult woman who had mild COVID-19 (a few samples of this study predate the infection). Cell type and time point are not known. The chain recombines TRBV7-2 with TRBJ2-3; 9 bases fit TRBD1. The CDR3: CASSLMAGTGPGYTQYF. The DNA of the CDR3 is TGTGCCAGCAGCTTAATGGCGGGGACAGGGCCTGGGTATACGCAGTATTTT. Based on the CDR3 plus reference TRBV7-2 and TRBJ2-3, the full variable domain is GAGVSQSPSNKVTEKGKDVELRCDPISGHTALYWYRQSLGQGLEFLIYFQGNSAPDKSGLPSDRFSAERTGGSVSTLTIQRTQQEDSAVYLCASSLMAGTGPGYTQYFGPGTRLTVL.